These 4 T cell receptor beta chains originate from one sample sequenced in a study of T cell repertoires in cytomegalovirus infection (dated by TCRdb to between 2018 and 2021). For these TCRs, the target antigens are not known. Sequencer: Illumina HiSeq 1500. Clones were called with MiXCR by TCRdb after fastp trimmed the public reads at Q25, and only in-frame beta chains were retained. Each CDR3 protein gets just one entry, which takes the most common genes and DNA from the rows behind it. The sample records hundreds of thousands of distinct CDR3 sequences, roughly a third of which are singletons. The leading ten clones occupy about a sixth of the sample. The treatment or condition label for this specimen denotes: in vitro stimulation with specific CMV peptide epitopes to enrich CMV-specific T cells. The sample consisted of cultured PBMCs, taken from culture after CMV antigen stimulation. The receptors originated from a human donor in good health (CMV status not recorded). Some clones in this sample may be carry-over from other donors' samples.

The chain recombines TRBV9 with TRBJ2-1; TRBD2 matches 13 bases. CDR1 and CDR2 (germline): SGDLS, YYNGEE. J was trimmed by 1 base and V by 3 bases; bases with no gene match: 10. The CDR3 sequence is 19 residues long. The CDR3 coding sequence is TGTGCCAGCAGCGAGGGACTAGCGGGACGCAGCTCTTCCTACAATGAGCAGTTCTTC. It encodes CASSEGLAGRSSSYNEQFF.

The V and J genes are TRBV19 and TRBJ1-5; possible D gene TRBD1, 5 bases. The CDR3 consists of 16 residues. Germline V lookup: CDR1 LNHDA, CDR2 SQIVND (reference sequence). V shed 7 bases and J shed 3 bases, with 19 bases lying between them. The chain's CDR3 is CASTFGGAAPNQPQHF. Here the CDR3 DNA reads TGTGCCAGTACCTTCGGGGGTGCGGCTCCCAATCAGCCCCAGCATTTT.

This clonotype was counted many times. The gene calls are TRBV27 and TRBJ2-1; 8 nucleotides agree with TRBD2. This CDR3 comprises 15 residues. Germline V gene lookup returns CDR1 MNHEY and CDR2 SMNVEV (reference sequence). V shed 6 bases and J 10 bases; nucleotides not matched to a gene: 14. CDR3 in DNA: TGTGCCAGCAGAGTTCCCGGACTAGCTCGTCTCGAGCAGTTCTTC. As protein: CASRVPGLARLEQFF.

This rearrangement joins TRBV19 to TRBJ2-1, with 8 bases identical to TRBD2. Unmatched junction bases numbered 7, after V lost 6 bases and J lost 3 bases. The CDR3 loop spans 15 amino acids. Germline V gene sequence: CDR1 LNHDA, CDR2 SQIVND (reference sequence). CDR3 sequence reads: CASSNKRGLYNEQFF. Here the CDR3 DNA reads TGTGCCAGTAGCAATAAGCGGGGGCTCTACAATGAGCAGTTCTTC.